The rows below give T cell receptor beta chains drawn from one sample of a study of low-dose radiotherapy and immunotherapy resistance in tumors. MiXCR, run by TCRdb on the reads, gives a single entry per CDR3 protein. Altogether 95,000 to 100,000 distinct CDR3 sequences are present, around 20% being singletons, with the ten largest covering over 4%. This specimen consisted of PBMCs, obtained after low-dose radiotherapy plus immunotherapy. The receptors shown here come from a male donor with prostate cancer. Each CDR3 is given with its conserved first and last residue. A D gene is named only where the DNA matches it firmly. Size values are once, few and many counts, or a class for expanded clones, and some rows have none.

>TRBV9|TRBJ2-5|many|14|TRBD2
CASRIAGGEETQYF
TGTGCCAGCAGAATAGCGGGCGGAGAAGAGACCCAGTACTTC
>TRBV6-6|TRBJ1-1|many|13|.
CASSYSGGTEAFF
TGTGCCAGCAGTTACTCAGGGGGCACTGAAGCTTTCTTT
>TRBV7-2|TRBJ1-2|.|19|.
CASSGRTSGGGDANYGYTF
TGTGCCAGCAGCGGACGGACTAGCGGGGGGGGGGACGCAAACTATGGCTACACCTTC
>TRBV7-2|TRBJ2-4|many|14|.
CASGQRDGKNIQYF
TGTGCCAGCGGGCAAAGGGACGGGAAAAACATTCAGTACTTC
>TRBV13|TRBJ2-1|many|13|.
CASGGSSYNEQFF
TGTGCCAGCGGGGGAAGCTCCTACAATGAGCAGTTCTTC
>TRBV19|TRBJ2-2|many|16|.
CASKGGLGTSTGELFF
TGTGCCAGTAAGGGGGGCCTCGGTACGTCCACCGGGGAGCTGTTTTTT
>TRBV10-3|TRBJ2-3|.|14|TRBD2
CAINERGYTDTQYF
TGTGCCATCAACGAGCGGGGATACACAGATACGCAGTATTTT
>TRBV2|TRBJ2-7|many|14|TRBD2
CASLAGENSYEQYF
TGTGCCAGCCTAGCGGGGGAGAACTCCTACGAGCAGTACTTC
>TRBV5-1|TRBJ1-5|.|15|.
CASREGPYGNQPQHF
TGCGCCAGCAGGGAGGGTCCATACGGCAATCAGCCCCAGCATTTT
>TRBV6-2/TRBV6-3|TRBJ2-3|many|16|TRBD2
CASSEETGGFTDTQYF
TGTGCCAGCAGTGAAGAGACGGGGGGGTTCACAGATACGCAGTATTTT
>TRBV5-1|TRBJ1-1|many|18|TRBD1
CASRRRTNPGQTNTEAFF
TGCGCCAGCAGAAGACGTACCAACCCGGGACAGACGAACACTGAAGCTTTCTTT
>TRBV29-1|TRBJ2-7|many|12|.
CSVGGGTYEQYF
TGCAGCGTCGGTGGGGGAACGTACGAGCAGTACTTC
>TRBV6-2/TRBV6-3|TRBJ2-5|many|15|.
CASSYLLENQETQYF
TGTGCCAGCAGTTACCTTCTAGAAAACCAAGAGACCCAGTACTTC
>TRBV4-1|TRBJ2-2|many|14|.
CASSSGLVGGELFF
TGCGCCAGCAGCTCGGGACTGGTTGGCGGGGAGCTGTTTTTT
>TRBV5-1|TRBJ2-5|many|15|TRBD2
CASSPLSGGGETQYF
TGCGCCAGCAGCCCCCTGAGCGGGGGGGGAGAGACCCAGTACTTC
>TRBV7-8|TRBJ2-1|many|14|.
CASSLAGVGNEQFF
TGTGCCAGCAGCTTAGCAGGGGTGGGCAATGAGCAGTTCTTC
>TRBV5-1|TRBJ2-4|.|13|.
CASSSRTGDIQYF
TGCGCCAGCAGCTCGAGGACGGGGGACATTCAGTACTTC
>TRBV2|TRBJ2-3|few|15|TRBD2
CASSLEAGGGDTQYF
TGTGCCAGCAGTCTAGAAGCGGGAGGTGGAGATACGCAGTATTTT
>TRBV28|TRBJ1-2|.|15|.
CASSLLAMTKYGYTF
TGTGCCAGCAGTTTGCTGGCCATGACCAAATATGGCTACACCTTC
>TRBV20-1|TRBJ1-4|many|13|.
CSANAPGYEKLFF
TGCAGTGCTAACGCTCCGGGTTATGAAAAACTGTTTTTT
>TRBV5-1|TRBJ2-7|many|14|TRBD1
CASSAGQANYEQYF
TGCGCCAGCAGCGCGGGACAGGCAAACTACGAGCAGTACTTC
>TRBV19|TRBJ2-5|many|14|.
CASRDSQNQETQYF
TGTGCCAGCCGGGACTCCCAAAACCAAGAGACCCAGTACTTC
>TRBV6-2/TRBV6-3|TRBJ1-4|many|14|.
CASRDGATNEKLFF
TGTGCCAGCAGAGACGGTGCAACTAATGAAAAACTGTTTTTT
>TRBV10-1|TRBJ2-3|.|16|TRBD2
CASSESGGGLTDTQYF
TGCGCCAGCAGTGAGTCCGGGGGGGGCCTCACAGATACGCAGTATTTT
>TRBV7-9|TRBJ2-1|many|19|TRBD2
CASSLVGGYERGGRGEQFF
TGTGCCAGCAGCTTAGTTGGGGGTTATGAGCGGGGGGGCCGAGGTGAGCAGTTCTTC
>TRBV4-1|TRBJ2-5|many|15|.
CASSSRGSVWETQYF
TGCGCCAGCAGCTCGAGGGGCTCTGTGTGGGAGACCCAGTACTTC
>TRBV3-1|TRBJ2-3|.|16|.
CASSHRGGQTADTQYF
TGTGCCAGCAGCCACCGTGGGGGCCAAACCGCAGATACGCAGTATTTT
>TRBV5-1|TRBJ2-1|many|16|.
CASSSTGTPAWREQFF
TGCGCCAGCAGCTCTACAGGGACTCCCGCGTGGCGTGAGCAGTTCTTC
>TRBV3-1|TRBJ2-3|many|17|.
CASSQEFRGRFADTQYF
TGTGCCAGCAGCCAAGAGTTCCGGGGGCGGTTTGCGGATACGCAGTATTTT
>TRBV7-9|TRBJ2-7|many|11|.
CASSPHYEQYF
TGTGCCAGCAGCCCCCACTACGAGCAGTACTTC
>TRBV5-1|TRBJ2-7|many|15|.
CASSWMTGNSYEQYF
TGCGCCAGCAGCTGGATGACAGGCAACTCCTACGAGCAGTACTTC
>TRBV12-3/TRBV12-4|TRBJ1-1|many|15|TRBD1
CASSLEGAGNTEAFF
TGTGCCAGCAGTTTAGAGGGGGCAGGGAACACTGAAGCTTTCTTT
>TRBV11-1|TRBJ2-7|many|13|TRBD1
CASSIGTGDEQYF
TGTGCCAGCAGCATCGGGACAGGGGACGAGCAGTACTTC
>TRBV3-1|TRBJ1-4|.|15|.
CASSLSDRNNEKLFF
TGTGCCAGCAGCCTCTCCGACAGGAATAATGAAAAACTGTTTTTT
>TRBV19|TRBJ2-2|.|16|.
CASSIGGALNTGELFF
TGTGCCAGTAGTATCGGTGGGGCGTTGAACACCGGGGAGCTGTTTTTT
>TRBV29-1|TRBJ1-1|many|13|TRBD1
CSVQGAVNTEAFF
TGCAGCGTCCAGGGGGCTGTGAACACTGAAGCTTTCTTT
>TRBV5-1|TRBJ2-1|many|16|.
CASSLGGASSYNEQFF
TGCGCCAGCAGCTTGGGAGGGGCGAGCTCCTACAATGAGCAGTTCTTC
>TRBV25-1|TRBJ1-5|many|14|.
CASSEGTGYQPQHF
TGTGCCAGCAGTGAGGGAACGGGATACCAGCCCCAGCATTTT
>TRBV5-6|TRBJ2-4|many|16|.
CASSLEGQEVKNIQYF
TGTGCCAGCAGCTTGGAGGGGCAGGAAGTCAAAAACATTCAGTACTTC
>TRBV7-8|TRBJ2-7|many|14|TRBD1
CASSPEDRSYEQYF
TGTGCCAGCAGCCCAGAGGACAGGAGCTACGAGCAGTACTTC
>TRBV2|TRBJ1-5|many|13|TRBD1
CASRGQGDQPQHF
TGTGCCAGCAGGGGACAGGGGGACCAGCCCCAGCATTTT
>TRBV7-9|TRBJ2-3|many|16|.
CASSFVGRGGTDTQYF
TGTGCCAGCAGCTTCGTAGGGCGAGGTGGCACAGATACGCAGTATTTT